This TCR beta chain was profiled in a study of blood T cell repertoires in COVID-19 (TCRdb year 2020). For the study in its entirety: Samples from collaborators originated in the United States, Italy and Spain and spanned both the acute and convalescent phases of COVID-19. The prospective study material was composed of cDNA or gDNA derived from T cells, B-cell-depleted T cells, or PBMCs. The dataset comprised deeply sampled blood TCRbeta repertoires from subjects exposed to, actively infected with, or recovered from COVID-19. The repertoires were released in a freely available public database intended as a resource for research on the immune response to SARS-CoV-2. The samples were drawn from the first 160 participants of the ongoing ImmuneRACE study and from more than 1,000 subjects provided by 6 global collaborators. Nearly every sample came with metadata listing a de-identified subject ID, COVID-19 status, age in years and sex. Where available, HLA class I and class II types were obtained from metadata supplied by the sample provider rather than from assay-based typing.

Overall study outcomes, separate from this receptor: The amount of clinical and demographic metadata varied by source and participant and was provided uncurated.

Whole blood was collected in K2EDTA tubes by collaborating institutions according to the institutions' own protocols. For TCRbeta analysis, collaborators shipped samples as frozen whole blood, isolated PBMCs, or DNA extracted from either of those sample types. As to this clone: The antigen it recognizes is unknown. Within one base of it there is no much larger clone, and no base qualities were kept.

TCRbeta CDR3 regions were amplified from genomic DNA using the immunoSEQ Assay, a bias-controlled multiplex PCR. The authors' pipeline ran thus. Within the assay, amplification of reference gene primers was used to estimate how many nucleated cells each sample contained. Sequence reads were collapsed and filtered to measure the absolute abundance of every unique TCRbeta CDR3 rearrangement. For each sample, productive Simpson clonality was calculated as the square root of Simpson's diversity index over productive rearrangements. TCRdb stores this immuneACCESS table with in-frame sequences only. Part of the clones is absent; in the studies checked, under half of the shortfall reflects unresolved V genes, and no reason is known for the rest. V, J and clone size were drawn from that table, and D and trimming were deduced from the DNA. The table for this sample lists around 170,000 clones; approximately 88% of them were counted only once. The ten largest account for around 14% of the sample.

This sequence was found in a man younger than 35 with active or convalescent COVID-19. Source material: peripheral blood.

The CDR3: CASSLTSGGAGEQFF. In nucleotides, the sequence is TGTGCCAGCAGCTTGACTAGCGGGGGGGCCGGTGAGCAGTTCTTC. This receptor chain uses TRBV5-4 and TRBJ2-1, with 13 bases aligning to TRBD2. From a lookup of the germline V gene (reference sequence), CDR1 and CDR2 are SGHNT and YYREEE. The CDR3 runs 15 residues from the cysteine to the phenylalanine. The kept DNA is CDR3 alone, 45 bases in frame from the first base. Germline trimming: 1 base from V, 9 bases from J; junction bases outside gene matches: 4.